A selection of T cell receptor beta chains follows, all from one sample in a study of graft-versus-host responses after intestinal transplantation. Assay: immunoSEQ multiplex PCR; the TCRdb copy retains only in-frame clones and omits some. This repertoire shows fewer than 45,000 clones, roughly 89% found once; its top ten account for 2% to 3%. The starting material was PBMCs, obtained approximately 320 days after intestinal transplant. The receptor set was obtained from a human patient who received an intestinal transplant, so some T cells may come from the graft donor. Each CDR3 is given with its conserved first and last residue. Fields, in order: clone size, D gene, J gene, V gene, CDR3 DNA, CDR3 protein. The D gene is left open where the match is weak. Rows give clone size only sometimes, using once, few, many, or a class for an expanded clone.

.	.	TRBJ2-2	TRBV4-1	TGCGCCAGCAGCCACTGGTTGGGACGGGGAACCGGGGAGCTGTTTTTT	CASSHWLGRGTGELFF
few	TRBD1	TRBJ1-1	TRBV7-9	TGTGCCAGCAGCTTATTTACAGGGGGCACTGAAGCTTTCTTT	CASSLFTGGTEAFF
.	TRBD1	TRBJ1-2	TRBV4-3	TGCGCCAGCAGCCAACCAGGGGGGTATGGCTACACCTTC	CASSQPGGYGYTF
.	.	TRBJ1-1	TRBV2	TGTGCCAGCAAGGAAACCGGGTCTGAGAACACTGAAGCTTTCTTT	CASKETGSENTEAFF
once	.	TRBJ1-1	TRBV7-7	TGTGCTAGCAGCTTAGCGACGGGGACTGAAGCTTTCTTT	CASSLATGTEAFF
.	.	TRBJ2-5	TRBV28	TGTGCCAGCAGTCCCCTACCGGGGAGCCCACTCCAGGAGACCCAGTACTTC	CASSPLPGSPLQETQYF
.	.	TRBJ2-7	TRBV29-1	TGCAGCGCTGTCCTAGCAACCGAGCAGTACTTC	CSAVLATEQYF
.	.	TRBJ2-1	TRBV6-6	TGTGCCAGCAGTTACTTGGAGGCCTACAATGAGCAGTTCTTC	CASSYLEAYNEQFF
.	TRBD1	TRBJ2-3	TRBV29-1	TGCAGCGTTGATGGGGGCGGGACAGGGGGTAGCACAGATACGCAGTATTTT	CSVDGGGTGGSTDTQYF
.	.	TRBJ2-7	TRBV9	TGTGCCAGCAGCGTAGAGGGTCAGACCTACGAGCAGTACTTC	CASSVEGQTYEQYF
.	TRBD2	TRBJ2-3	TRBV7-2	TGTGCCAGCAGCTTGAGCGGGGGGGTAACAGATACGCAGTATTTT	CASSLSGGVTDTQYF
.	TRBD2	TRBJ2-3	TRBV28	TGTGCCAGCAGCCCTAGGGGGTGGAGCGGGAGTGGGAGCACAGATACGCAGTATTTT	CASSPRGWSGSGSTDTQYF
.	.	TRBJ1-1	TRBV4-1	TGCGCCAGCAGCCAAGCCACAGGGCGGAGGAACACTGAAGCTTTCTTT	CASSQATGRRNTEAFF
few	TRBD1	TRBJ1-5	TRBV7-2	TGTGCCAGCAGCCCCACCGGGACAGGGGGCAGGAGCAATCAGCCCCAGCATTTT	CASSPTGTGGRSNQPQHF
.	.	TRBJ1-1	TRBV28	TGTGCCAGCAGTCTCCCATCAAACACTGAAGCTTTCTTT	CASSLPSNTEAFF
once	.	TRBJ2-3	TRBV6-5	TGTGCCAGCAGTGCCCGGGGGTCAGATACGCAGTATTTT	CASSARGSDTQYF
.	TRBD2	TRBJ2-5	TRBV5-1	TGCGCCAGCAGCTTGGGCCTAGCGGGAGGGCTGGAGACCCAGTACTTC	CASSLGLAGGLETQYF
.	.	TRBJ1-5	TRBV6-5	TGTGCCAGCAGGGGGGGAGTTTATCAGCCCCAGCATTTT	CASRGGVYQPQHF
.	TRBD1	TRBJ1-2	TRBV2	TGTGCCAGCAGGTCCGGGACAGGGAACTATGGCTACACCTTC	CASRSGTGNYGYTF
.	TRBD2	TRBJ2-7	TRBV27	TGTGCCAGCAGTTTATCGGGACTAGCGGGGGCCTACGAGCAGTACTTC	CASSLSGLAGAYEQYF
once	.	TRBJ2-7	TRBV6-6	TGTGCCAGCAGTTACACGGGGGCCTCCTACGAGCAGTACTTC	CASSYTGASYEQYF
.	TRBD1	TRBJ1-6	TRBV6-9	TGTGCCAGCAGTTTCCTTACCCCGGGACAGGGGAATTCACCCCTCCACTTT	CASSFLTPGQGNSPLHF
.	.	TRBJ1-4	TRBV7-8	TGTGCCAGCAGCGTAGACGTCCTTAATGAAAAACTGTTTTTT	CASSVDVLNEKLFF
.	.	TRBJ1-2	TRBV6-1	TGTGCCAGCAGTGCCGCACAGACTAACTATGGCTACACCTTC	CASSAAQTNYGYTF
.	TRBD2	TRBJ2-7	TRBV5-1	TGCGCCAGCAGCGAACTAGCGGAATCCTACGAGCAGTACTTC	CASSELAESYEQYF
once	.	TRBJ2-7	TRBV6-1	TGTGCCAGCACCTCAAGGCAGGGGGGTTTGGGAGAGCAGTACTTC	CASTSRQGGLGEQYF
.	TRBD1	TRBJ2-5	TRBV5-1	TGCGCCAGCAGCTACGACAGGGAAGAGACCCAGTACTTC	CASSYDREETQYF
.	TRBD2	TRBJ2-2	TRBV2	TGTGCCAGCAGACTAGCGGGGAACACCGGGGAGCTGTTTTTT	CASRLAGNTGELFF
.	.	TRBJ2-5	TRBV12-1	TGTGCCAGCAGCTACCCGTTACAAGAGACCCAGTACTTC	CASSYPLQETQYF
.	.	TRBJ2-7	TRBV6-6	TGTGCCAGCAGTTACGGGGGAGAGCAGTACTTC	CASSYGGEQYF
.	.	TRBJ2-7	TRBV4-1	TGCGCCAGCAGCCAAGTAACAGGGTTTCGGTACGAGCAGTACTTC	CASSQVTGFRYEQYF
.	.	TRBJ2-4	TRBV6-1	TGTGCCAGCAGTGAACCGGGACTAGCCAAAAACATTCAGTACTTC	CASSEPGLAKNIQYF
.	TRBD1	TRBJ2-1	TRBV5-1	TGCGCCAGCAGCTTGGCGGATGGGACAGTTGTATCCTACAATGAGCAGTTCTTC	CASSLADGTVVSYNEQFF
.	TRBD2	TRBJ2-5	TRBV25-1	TGTGCCAGCAGTGAACTAGCGGTCCAAGAGACCCAGTACTTC	CASSELAVQETQYF
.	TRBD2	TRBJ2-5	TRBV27	TGTGCCAGCAGTAGCCTCCGGATCACCCGGACTAGCGGACAAGAGACCCAGTACTTC	CASSSLRITRTSGQETQYF
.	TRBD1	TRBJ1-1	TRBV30	TGTGCCTGGAAGGGGGCAGGGATGAACACTGAAGCTTTCTTT	CAWKGAGMNTEAFF
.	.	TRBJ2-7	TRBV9	TGTGCCAGCAGCGCCGGACTGGGATCCTACGAGCAGTACTTC	CASSAGLGSYEQYF
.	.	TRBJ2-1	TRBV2	TGTGCCAGCAGTTGGGGATCGGGGAATGAGCAGTTCTTC	CASSWGSGNEQFF
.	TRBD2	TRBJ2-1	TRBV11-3	TGTGCCAGCAGCCCGCCGGGAGGCGAGCAGTTCTTC	CASSPPGGEQFF
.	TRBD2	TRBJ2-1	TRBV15	TGTGCCACCAGCAGTCCCTTAGCCTCGGGAGGGTCCTACAATGAGCAGTTCTTC	CATSSPLASGGSYNEQFF
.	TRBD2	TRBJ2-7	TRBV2	TGTGCCAGCAGGCAGGGACTAGCGGACAACTACGAGCAGTACTTC	CASRQGLADNYEQYF
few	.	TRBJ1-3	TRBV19	.	CASSILANSGNTIYF
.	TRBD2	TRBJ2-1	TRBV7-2	TGTGCCAGCAGCTTAGGACTAGCGGGGGTAAATGAGCAGTTCTTC	CASSLGLAGVNEQFF
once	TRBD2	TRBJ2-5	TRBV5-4	TGTGCCAGCAGCCGGACTAGCGGGACTCAAGAGACCCAGTACTTC	CASSRTSGTQETQYF
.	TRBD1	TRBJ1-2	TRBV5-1	TGCGCCAGCAGCTCCAACCCACGGCAGGGGGTTGGCTACACCTTC	CASSSNPRQGVGYTF